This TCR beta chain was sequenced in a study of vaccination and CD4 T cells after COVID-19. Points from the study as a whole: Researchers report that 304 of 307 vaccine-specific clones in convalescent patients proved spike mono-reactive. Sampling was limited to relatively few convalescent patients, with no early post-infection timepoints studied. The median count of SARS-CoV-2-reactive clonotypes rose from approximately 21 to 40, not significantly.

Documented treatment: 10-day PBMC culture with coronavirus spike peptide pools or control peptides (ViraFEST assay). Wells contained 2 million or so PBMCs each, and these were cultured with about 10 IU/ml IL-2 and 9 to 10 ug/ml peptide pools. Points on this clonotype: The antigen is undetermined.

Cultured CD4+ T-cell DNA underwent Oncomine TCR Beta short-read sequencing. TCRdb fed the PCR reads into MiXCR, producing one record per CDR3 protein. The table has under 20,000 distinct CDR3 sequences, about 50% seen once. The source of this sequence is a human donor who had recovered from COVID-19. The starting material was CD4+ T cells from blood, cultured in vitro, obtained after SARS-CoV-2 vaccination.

The CDR3 loop is CASRLVVGSREAFF. The CDR3 DNA sequence: TGTGCCAGCAGGCTCGTCGTAGGTTCCCGTGAAGCTTTCTTT. V is TRBV7-2 and J is TRBJ1-1; D is unresolved. Germline CDR1 SGHTA, CDR2 FQGNSA. This CDR3 is 14 amino acids long. Trimming removed 6 bases at V and 7 bases at J, with 18 bases between.